Shown below are 6 T cell receptor beta chains from a single sample sequenced in a study of blood T cells in healthy people across ages. A sample-barcoded 5' primer and a J-beta primer mix were used in a second PCR of roughly 7 to 12 cycles. TCRdb re-called the 5' RACE reads through MiXCR, storing one row per CDR3 protein. The data contain more than 700,000 distinct CDR3 sequences, about 48% of them singletons. Input material: blood. The receptor set was obtained from an elderly man in good health.

The V call is TRBV11-2, the J call TRBJ2-7; a possible D gene is TRBD2 (6 bases). Germline-derived CDR1 and CDR2 are SGHAT and FQNNGV. The CDR3 is 17 residues long. The ends were cut back, 4 bases at V and 0 bases at J, with 19 bases in the middle. This chain's CDR3 is CASSWGRGTQSSYEQYF. DNA for the CDR3: TGTGCCAGCAGCTGGGGACGGGGGACTCAGAGCTCCTACGAGCAGTACTTC.

This clonotype was detected only a few times. The gene calls are TRBV6-6 and TRBJ2-7; D call uncertain. This CDR3 is 12 amino acids long. V was cut by 5 bases and J by 6 bases, with 11 bases left in between. Germline values: CDR1 MNHNY, CDR2 SVGAGI (reference sequence). Written as DNA, the CDR3 is TGTGCCAGCAGTACCCCCGTTGGCGAGCAGTACTTC. Translated: CASSTPVGEQYF.

This clonotype appeared a few times. This rearrangement joins TRBV4-1 to TRBJ1-4; D gene unclear. Looked up from germline, CDR1 is MGHRA and CDR2 is YSYEKL. CDR3 length: 15 residues. V shed 1 base and J shed 5 bases, with 11 bases lying between them. The CDR3 is CASSQVQTGNEKLFF. The DNA for the CDR3 is TGCGCCAGCAGCCAAGTTCAGACCGGCAATGAAAAACTGTTTTTT.

The chain is built from TRBV12-3 or TRBV12-4 and TRBJ2-3; 7 positions match TRBD1. Trimming took 4 bases from V and 2 from J; bases not matched to a gene: 6. The length of the CDR3 is 15 residues. This chain's CDR3 is CASSSRDRPTDTQYF. The CDR3 DNA is TGTGCCAGCAGTTCAAGGGACAGACCCACAGATACGCAGTATTTT.

The chain links TRBV29-1 to TRBJ1-1; D gene uncertain. Germline CDR1 is SQVTM and CDR2 is ANQGSEA. V lost 5 bases and J lost 2, with 6 bases in between. The CDR3 totals 11 residues. CDR3 in amino acids: CSVTSNTEAFF. The CDR3 coding sequence is TGCAGCGTTACGAGCAACACTGAAGCTTTCTTT. Variable domain in full (rest from reference TRBV29-1 and TRBJ1-1): SAVISQKPSRDICQRGTSLTIQCQVDSQVTMMFWYRQQPGQSLTLIATANQGSEATYESGFVIDKFPISRPNLTFSTLTVSNMSPEDSSIYLCSVTSNTEAFFGQGTRLTVV.

This sequence joins TRBV20-1 and TRBJ1-1; 7 positions match TRBD1. Germline assignment: CDR1 DFQATT and CDR2 SNEGSKA (reference sequence). The CDR3 spans 14 residues. The CDR3 loop is CSGPLTGLATEAFF. CDR3 coding DNA: TGCAGCGGCCCGCTGACAGGGCTCGCCACTGAAGCTTTCTTT.